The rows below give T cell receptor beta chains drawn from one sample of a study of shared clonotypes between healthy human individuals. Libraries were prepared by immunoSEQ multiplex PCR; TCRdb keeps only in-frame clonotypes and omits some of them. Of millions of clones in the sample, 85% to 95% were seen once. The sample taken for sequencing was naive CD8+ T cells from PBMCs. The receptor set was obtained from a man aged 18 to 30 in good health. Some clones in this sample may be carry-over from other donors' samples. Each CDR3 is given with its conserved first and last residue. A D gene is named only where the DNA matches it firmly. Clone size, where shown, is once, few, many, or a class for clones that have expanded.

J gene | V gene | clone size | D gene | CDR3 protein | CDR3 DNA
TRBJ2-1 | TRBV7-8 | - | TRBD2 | CASSLARAGAYNEQFF | TGTGCCAGCAGCTTAGCGAGGGCGGGGGCCTACAATGAGCAGTTCTTC
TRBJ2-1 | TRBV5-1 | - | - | CASSLEGSRSYNEQFF | TGCGCCAGCAGCTTGGAAGGGAGTAGGTCCTACAATGAGCAGTTCTTC
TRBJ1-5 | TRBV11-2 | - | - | CASSHPPGLSNQPQHF | TGTGCCAGCAGTCACCCCCCCGGACTTAGCAATCAGCCCCAGCATTTT
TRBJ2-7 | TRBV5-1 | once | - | CASSSGAQEQYF | TGCGCCAGCAGCTCCGGGGCCCAGGAGCAGTACTTC
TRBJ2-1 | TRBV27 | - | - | CASSPGVAAYNEQFF | TGTGCCAGCAGTCCTGGGGTAGCGGCCTACAATGAGCAGTTCTTC
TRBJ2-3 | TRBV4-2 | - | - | CASSHSSGDTQYF | TGTGCCAGCAGCCATTCCTCTGGCGATACGCAGTATTTT
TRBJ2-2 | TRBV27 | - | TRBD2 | CASSWAGGGTGELFF | TGTGCCAGCAGTTGGGCGGGAGGGGGAACCGGGGAGCTGTTTTTT
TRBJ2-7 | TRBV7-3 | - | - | CASSLGRGYEQYF | TGTGCCAGCAGCCTAGGCAGGGGCTACGAGCAGTACTTC
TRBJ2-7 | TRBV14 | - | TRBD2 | CASSPHMAGVYEQYF | TGTGCCAGCAGCCCTCATATGGCGGGAGTCTACGAGCAGTACTTC
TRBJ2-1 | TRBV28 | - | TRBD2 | CASSRRTSGRVYNEQFF | TGTGCCAGCAGCCGACGGACTAGCGGGAGGGTGTACAATGAGCAGTTCTTC
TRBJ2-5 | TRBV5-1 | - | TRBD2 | CASSFGLAALPQETQYF | TGCGCCAGCAGCTTTGGACTAGCGGCACTCCCGCAAGAGACCCAGTACTTC
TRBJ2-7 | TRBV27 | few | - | CASSLGYEQYF | TGTGCCAGCAGTTTGGGGTACGAGCAGTACTTC
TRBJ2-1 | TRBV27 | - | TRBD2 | CASSYRTSGYNEQFF | TGTGCCAGCAGTTATAGGACTAGCGGATACAATGAGCAGTTCTTC
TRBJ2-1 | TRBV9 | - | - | CASSSPPSYNEQFF | TGTGCCAGCAGCTCCCCCCCCAGCTACAATGAGCAGTTCTTC
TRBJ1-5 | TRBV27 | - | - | CASSPLGGEVHQPQHF | TGTGCCAGCAGTCCTTTAGGTGGGGAGGTCCATCAGCCCCAGCATTTT
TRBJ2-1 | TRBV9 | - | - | CASSVVPVPEDEQFF | TGTGCCAGCAGCGTAGTCCCGGTGCCGGAGGATGAGCAGTTCTTC
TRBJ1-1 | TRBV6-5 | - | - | CASRTGLGGEAFF | TGTGCCAGCAGAACAGGACTCGGGGGTGAAGCTTTCTTT
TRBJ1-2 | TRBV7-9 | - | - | CASSFGGGEPGYTF | TGTGCCAGCAGCTTCGGGGGTGGGGAGCCTGGCTACACCTTC
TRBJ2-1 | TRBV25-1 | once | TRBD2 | CASSDRTTRAGGFHEQFF | TGTGCCAGCAGTGACCGCACCACTAGAGCGGGAGGTTTCCATGAGCAGTTCTTC
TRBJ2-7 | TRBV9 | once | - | CASSGGTEGGYEQYF | TGTGCCAGCAGCGGCGGGACAGAGGGGGGCTACGAGCAGTACTTC
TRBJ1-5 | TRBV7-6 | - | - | CASSVNGYSNQPQHF | TGTGCCAGCAGTGTCAACGGGTATAGCAATCAGCCCCAGCATTTT
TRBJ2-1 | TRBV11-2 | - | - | CASSLEGLSDDYNEQFF | TGTGCCAGCAGCTTAGAGGGGCTAAGTGACGACTACAATGAGCAGTTCTTC
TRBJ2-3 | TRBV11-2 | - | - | CASSLEVTQGDPQYF | TGTGCCAGCAGCTTAGAGGTCACGCAGGGCGATCCGCAGTATTTT
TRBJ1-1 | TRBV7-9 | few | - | CASRGPMNTEAFF | TGTGCCAGCCGGGGTCCCATGAACACTGAAGCTTTCTTT
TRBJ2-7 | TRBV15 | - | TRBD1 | CATSSAADRGYEQYF | TGTGCCACCAGCAGCGCCGCGGACAGGGGCTACGAGCAGTACTTC
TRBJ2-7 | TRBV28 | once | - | CASRGVENKGHEQYF | TGTGCCAGCAGAGGGGTCGAGAATAAAGGCCACGAGCAGTACTTC
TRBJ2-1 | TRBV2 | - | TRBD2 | CASSEALTSGRFYNEQFF | TGTGCCAGCAGTGAAGCCCTGACTAGCGGGAGGTTCTACAATGAGCAGTTCTTC
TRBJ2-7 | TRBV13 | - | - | CASSLGAPYEQYF | TGTGCCAGCAGCTTAGGTGCGCCCTACGAGCAGTACTTC
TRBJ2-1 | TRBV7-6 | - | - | CASSPQANTYNEQFF | TGTGCCAGCAGCCCACAGGCGAACACCTACAATGAGCAGTTCTTC
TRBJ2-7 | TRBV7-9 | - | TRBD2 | CASSLVSLAGGEQYF | TGTGCCAGCAGCTTAGTTTCTCTAGCGGGAGGCGAGCAGTACTTC
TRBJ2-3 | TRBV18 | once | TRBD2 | CASSAGLAGADTQYF | TGTGCCAGCTCCGCCGGGCTAGCGGGAGCGGATACGCAGTATTTT
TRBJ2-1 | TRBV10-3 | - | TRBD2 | CAIRPNLTSGRAVFSYNEQFF | TGTGCCATCAGACCCAACCTAACTAGCGGGAGGGCTGTATTTTCCTACAATGAGCAGTTCTTC
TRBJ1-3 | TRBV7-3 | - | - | CASSLNFGGVVSGNTIYF | TGTGCCAGCAGCTTAAATTTTGGGGGGGTCGTCTCTGGAAACACCATATATTTT
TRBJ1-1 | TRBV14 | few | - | CASSQGSGTTTEAFF | TGTGCCAGCAGCCAAGGTTCAGGGACGACCACTGAAGCTTTCTTT
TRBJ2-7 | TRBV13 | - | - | CASSPRGPWEDEQYF | TGTGCCAGCAGCCCACGCGGGCCATGGGAGGACGAGCAGTACTTC
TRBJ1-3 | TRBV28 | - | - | CASSFGSSGNTIYF | TGTGCCAGCAGTTTCGGCAGCTCTGGAAACACCATATATTTT
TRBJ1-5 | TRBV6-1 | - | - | CAVQGTRYSNQPQHF | TGTGCCGTACAGGGCACCCGTTATAGCAATCAGCCCCAGCATTTT
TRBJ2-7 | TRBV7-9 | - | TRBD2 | CASSLDSGRPLYEQYF | TGTGCCAGCAGCTTAGATAGCGGGAGGCCCCTCTACGAGCAGTACTTC
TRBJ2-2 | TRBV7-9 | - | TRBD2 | CASRTFSGRSARGGELFF | TGTGCCAGCAGGACATTTAGCGGGAGATCTGCGAGGGGCGGGGAGCTGTTTTTT
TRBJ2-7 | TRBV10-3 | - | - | CAISPRTNYYEQYF | TGTGCCATCAGTCCCCGGACCAATTACTACGAGCAGTACTTC
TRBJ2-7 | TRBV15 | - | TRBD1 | CATSRGTGEEQYF | TGTGCCACCAGCAGAGGGACAGGGGAAGAGCAGTACTTC
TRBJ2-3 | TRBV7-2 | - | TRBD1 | CASHSGGLLGTDTQYF | TGTGCCAGCCACTCAGGGGGCCTCCTAGGCACAGATACGCAGTATTTT
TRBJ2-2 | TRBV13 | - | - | CASSPTGGKTGELFF | TGTGCCAGCAGTCCTACTGGCGGTAAGACCGGGGAGCTGTTTTTT
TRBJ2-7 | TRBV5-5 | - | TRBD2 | CASSPGLADIQYF | TGTGCCAGCAGCCCAGGACTAGCGGACATACAGTACTTC
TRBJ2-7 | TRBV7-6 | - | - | CASSPKWDNGYEQYF | TGTGCCAGCAGCCCTAAGTGGGACAATGGATACGAGCAGTACTTC
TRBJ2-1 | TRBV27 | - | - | CASSLGGNEQFF | TGTGCCAGCAGCCTTGGGGGCAATGAGCAGTTCTTC
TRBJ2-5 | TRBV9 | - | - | CASSPLWRVGETQYF | TGTGCCAGCAGCCCTCTGTGGAGGGTCGGCGAGACCCAGTACTTC
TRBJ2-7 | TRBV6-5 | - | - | CASSTTGNYEQYF | TGTGCCAGCAGCACTACAGGGAACTACGAGCAGTACTTC
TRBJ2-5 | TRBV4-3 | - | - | CASSQEDKQETQYF | TGCGCCAGCAGCCAGGAAGACAAGCAAGAGACCCAGTACTTC
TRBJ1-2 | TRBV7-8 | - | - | CASSLSTNYGYTF | TGTGCCAGCAGCTTAAGCACAAACTATGGCTACACCTTC
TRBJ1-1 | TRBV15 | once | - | CATSRAEGSGTEAFF | TGTGCCACCAGCAGAGCTGAGGGATCAGGTACTGAAGCTTTCTTT
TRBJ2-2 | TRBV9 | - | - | CASTHLQGGAGELFF | TGTGCCAGCACCCATTTACAGGGAGGGGCCGGGGAGCTGTTTTTT
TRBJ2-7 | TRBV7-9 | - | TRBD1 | CASSSAGTGDSEQYF | TGTGCCAGCAGCTCAGCCGGGACAGGGGACTCCGAGCAGTACTTC
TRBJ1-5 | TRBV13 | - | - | CASSSAGHQPQHF | TGTGCCAGCAGCTCCGCAGGTCACCAGCCCCAGCATTTT
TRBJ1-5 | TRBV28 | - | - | CASSLGAVFQPQHF | TGTGCCAGCAGTTTAGGGGCAGTTTTTCAGCCCCAGCATTTT
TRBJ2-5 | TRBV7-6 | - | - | CASSYSGVETQYF | TGTGCCAGCAGCTACTCAGGGGTGGAGACCCAGTACTTC
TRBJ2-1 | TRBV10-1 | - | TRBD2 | CASSEGSGKTYNEQFF | TGCGCCAGCAGTGAGGGCAGCGGGAAAACTTACAATGAGCAGTTCTTC
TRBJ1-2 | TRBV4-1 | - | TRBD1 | CASSRDTGDSTYGYTF | TGCGCCAGCAGCCGAGATACAGGGGACTCTACCTATGGCTACACCTTC
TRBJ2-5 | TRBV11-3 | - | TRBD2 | CASSWTSGTSQTQYF | TGTGCCAGCAGCTGGACTAGCGGGACCTCGCAGACCCAGTACTTC